This is a list of T cell receptor beta chains from one sample in a study of type 1 regulatory T cells. TCRdb redid the calling of the reads with MiXCR, one entry per CDR3 protein. The table lists 60,000 to 80,000 distinct CDR3 sequences, nearly 65% of them singletons. These receptors are not linked to any known antigen. The sample taken for sequencing was cultured T cells, either the whole culture or a sorted T cell fraction (not recorded which). All receptors derive from a human donor in good health. Both conserved end residues are part of each CDR3. The D gene is left open where the match is weak. Where a row states a size, it is once, few, many or the class of an expanded clone; other rows omit it.

>TRBV5-4|TRBJ2-1|NA|NA
CASSLGPRNEQFF
TGTGCCAGCAGCTTGGGACCCAGAAATGAGCAGTTCTTC
>TRBV20-1|TRBJ2-5|NA|NA
CSANSRTEPHIGETQYF
TGCAGTGCTAACTCCCGGACGGAACCCCACATAGGTGAGACCCAGTACTTC
>TRBV7-2|TRBJ2-7|NA|few
CASSFNRYEQYF
TGTGCCAGCAGCTTTAATCGGTACGAGCAGTACTTC
>TRBV20-1|TRBJ1-1|TRBD1|once
CSARDSGTGNTEAFF
TGCAGTGCTAGAGATTCTGGGACAGGGAACACTGAAGCTTTCTTT
>TRBV19|TRBJ2-2|TRBD2|NA
CASGLAGGPGGELFF
TGTGCCAGTGGACTAGCGGGAGGGCCTGGCGGGGAGCTGTTTTTT
>TRBV28|TRBJ2-7|TRBD2|few
CASETSGSLDEQYF
TGTGCCAGCGAGACTAGCGGGAGTCTAGACGAGCAGTACTTC
>TRBV24-1|TRBJ2-3|TRBD1|NA
CATSPQGSGDTQYF
TGTGCCACCAGCCCACAGGGGTCGGGAGATACGCAGTATTTT
>TRBV20-1|TRBJ2-1|NA|NA
CSARRGSSYNEQFF
TGCAGTGCTAGAAGGGGGAGCTCCTACAATGAGCAGTTCTTC
>TRBV3-1|TRBJ2-5|NA|NA
CASSQAGETQYF
TGTGCCAGCAGCCAAGCGGGAGAGACCCAGTACTTC
>TRBV6-2/TRBV6-3|TRBJ2-7|TRBD1|NA
CASEGTEYYEQYF
TGTGCCAGCGAAGGGACAGAGTACTACGAGCAGTACTTC
>TRBV20-1|TRBJ1-6|NA|NA
CSARDPGTRNSPLHF
TGCAGTGCTAGAGACCCCGGGACACGAAATTCACCCCTCCACTTT
>TRBV5-1|TRBJ1-1|NA|few
CASSPRTGAMNTEAFF
TGCGCCAGCAGCCCCCGCACCGGGGCGATGAACACTGAAGCTTTCTTT
>TRBV20-1|TRBJ2-1|NA|NA
CSARSERGASYNEQFF
TGCAGTGCTAGGAGCGAACGGGGGGCCTCCTACAATGAGCAGTTCTTC
>TRBV4-3|TRBJ2-3|TRBD1|NA
CASSRRDRGQATDTQYF
TGCGCCAGCAGCCGCCGGGACAGGGGGCAAGCCACAGATACGCAGTATTTT
>TRBV5-1|TRBJ2-1|NA|NA
CASSFPRGSYNEQFF
TGCGCCAGCAGCTTTCCAAGAGGATCCTACAATGAGCAGTTCTTC
>TRBV13|TRBJ2-3|TRBD1|few
CASTQNSGGTRNTQYF
TGTGCCAGCACCCAAAACTCAGGGGGCACTCGGAATACGCAGTATTTT
>TRBV7-2|TRBJ2-7|NA|NA
CASSQGRQAFSYEQYF
TGTGCCAGCAGCCAGGGGCGGCAGGCCTTCTCCTACGAGCAGTACTTC
>TRBV5-1|TRBJ1-6|NA|NA
CASSWDYWGDSPLHF
TGCGCCAGCAGCTGGGATTATTGGGGTGATTCACCCCTCCACTTT
>TRBV20-1|TRBJ2-1|TRBD2|NA
CSAREARTSGRQEFF
TGCAGTGCTAGAGAAGCCCGGACTAGCGGGAGGCAAGAGTTCTTC
>TRBV5-1|TRBJ2-4|TRBD2|NA
CASSISGGIAKNIQYF
TGCGCCAGCAGCATTAGCGGGGGTATAGCCAAAAACATTCAGTACTTC
>TRBV4-3|TRBJ2-5|NA|NA
CASSLGQKETQYF
TGCGCCAGCAGCCTAGGACAGAAAGAGACCCAGTACTTC
>TRBV5-1|TRBJ2-3|TRBD1|NA
CASSLATGLSTDTQYF
TGCGCCAGCAGCTTGGCGACAGGGCTGTCGACAGATACGCAGTATTTT
>TRBV28|TRBJ1-1|NA|NA
CASSNLGQRLTSNTEAFF
TGTGCCAGCAGTAACCTAGGACAGCGCCTAACCTCCAACACTGAAGCTTTCTTT
>TRBV10-1|TRBJ2-7|NA|few
CASFNEEGTSTYEQYF
TGCGCCAGCTTTAACGAAGAGGGGACGAGCACATACGAGCAGTACTTC
>TRBV27|TRBJ2-4|NA|NA
CASSLTGVEDKNIQYF
TGTGCCAGCAGTCTAACAGGCGTTGAGGACAAAAACATTCAGTACTTC
>TRBV12-3/TRBV12-4|TRBJ2-2|NA|NA
CASSFGLQAGELFF
TGTGCCAGCAGTTTCGGACTACAGGCCGGGGAGCTGTTTTTT
>TRBV19|TRBJ1-1|TRBD1|NA
CASSYDRGREAFF
TGTGCCAGTAGCTACGACAGGGGGCGTGAAGCTTTCTTT
>TRBV7-9|TRBJ1-2|NA|NA
CASTLTPLYGYTF
TGTGCCAGCACCCTCACCCCGCTCTATGGCTACACCTTC
>TRBV5-5|TRBJ2-2|TRBD2|NA
CASNYFGPGTSGAGGGELFF
TGTGCCAGCAATTACTTCGGACCGGGGACTAGCGGGGCAGGAGGCGGGGAGCTGTTTTTT
>TRBV7-2|TRBJ2-1|NA|many
CASSLAWARYNEQFF
TGTGCCAGCAGCTTAGCGTGGGCTAGATACAATGAGCAGTTCTTC
>TRBV4-3|TRBJ2-1|NA|few
CASSQTASINEQFF
TGCGCCAGCAGCCAGACCGCCTCGATCAATGAGCAGTTCTTC
>TRBV5-1|TRBJ2-5|NA|NA
CASGEGSQETQYF
TGCGCCAGTGGTGAGGGTTCTCAAGAGACCCAGTACTTC
>TRBV27|TRBJ1-5|NA|NA
CASSPVSPSQPQHF
TGTGCCAGCAGTCCCGTATCCCCTAGTCAGCCCCAGCATTTT
>TRBV20-1|TRBJ2-6|NA|NA
CSASPPGSSGANVLTF
TGCAGTGCTAGCCCCCCGGGGAGCTCTGGGGCCAACGTCCTGACTTTC
>TRBV5-1|TRBJ2-2|NA|NA
CASSRAQATNTGELFF
TGCGCCAGCAGCCGGGCCCAGGCGACGAACACCGGGGAGCTGTTTTTT
>TRBV2|TRBJ1-5|NA|NA
CASRESISRGRGNQPQHF
TGTGCCAGCAGAGAGAGTATCTCCAGGGGTCGCGGCAATCAGCCCCAGCATTTT
>TRBV12-3/TRBV12-4|TRBJ2-4|TRBD2|few
CASSLGGRAAKNIQYF
TGTGCCAGCAGTTTAGGCGGGAGGGCGGCCAAAAACATTCAGTACTTC
>TRBV10-3|TRBJ2-2|NA|NA
CAISDQPGELFF
TGTGCCATCAGTGACCAACCCGGGGAGCTGTTTTTT
>TRBV4-1|TRBJ2-7|NA|NA
CASSQDRLPIYEQYF
TGCGCCAGCAGCCAAGATCGTCTACCAATCTACGAGCAGTACTTC
>TRBV7-2|TRBJ2-1|NA|few
CASSPWGVHEQFF
TGTGCCAGCAGCCCATGGGGAGTACATGAGCAGTTCTTC
>TRBV19|TRBJ2-1|TRBD2|NA
CASRTSGDNEQFF
TGTGCCAGCAGGACTAGCGGGGACAATGAGCAGTTCTTC
>TRBV7-9|TRBJ2-1|TRBD2|NA
CASSLGTSGSNEQFF
TGTGCCAGCAGCTTAGGTACTAGCGGGAGCAATGAGCAGTTCTTC
>TRBV5-1|TRBJ2-2|NA|once
CASSPPRNTGELFF
TGCGCCAGCAGCCCCCCTAGAAACACCGGGGAGCTGTTTTTT
>TRBV5-5|TRBJ2-1|TRBD1|once
CASSFRQGNNEQFF
TGTGCCAGCAGCTTCCGACAGGGCAACAATGAGCAGTTCTTC
>TRBV11-2|TRBJ1-1|NA|once
CASSNQGYTEAFF
TGTGCCAGCAGCAACCAGGGTTACACTGAAGCTTTCTTT
>TRBV20-1|TRBJ1-1|NA|NA
CSALPIERVPNTEAFF
TGCAGTGCTCTGCCTATCGAGCGGGTTCCGAACACTGAAGCTTTCTTT
>TRBV5-1|TRBJ2-7|TRBD2|NA
CASSGGLAAAYEQYF
TGCGCCAGCAGCGGGGGACTAGCGGCAGCCTACGAGCAGTACTTC
>TRBV5-1|TRBJ1-2|NA|NA
CASSSLNYGYTF
TGCGCCAGCAGCTCTTTAAACTATGGCTACACCTTC